The sample holds a few counts of the clone carrying this T cell receptor (beta chain). The antigen is unknown. This entry comes from a study of blood T cells in healthy people across ages. Overall study results and limits: Donors of long life had a larger count of naive CD4+ cells and greater diversity than aged donors. Naive and antigen-experienced cells were not separated, limiting conclusive comparison. Naive T cell percentage strongly correlated with TCR beta diversity.

Samples each had at least 5 micrograms of total RNA extracted. The CDR3 consists of 17 residues. The germline gives CDR1 SEHNR, CDR2 FQNEAQ (reference sequence). V was cut by 5 bases and J by 2 bases, with 19 bases left in between. A second about 6 to 11 cycle PCR used barcoded and J-beta primers. TCRdb itself ran the 5' RACE reads through MiXCR, one entry per CDR3 protein. The table has about 1.6 million distinct CDR3 sequences, about 35% seen once. Sequences were obtained from blood. V usage is TRBV7-9 and J usage is TRBJ2-1; D remains unclear. The sequence came from a woman aged 30 to 39 in good health. The CDR3 spells CASSPTSGRTAYNEQFF. The DNA of the CDR3 is TGTGCCAGCAGCCCGACAAGTGGACGGACGGCCTACAATGAGCAGTTCTTC. Full variable domain (remainder filled in from reference TRBV7-9 and TRBJ2-1): DTGVSQNPRHKITKRGQNVTFRCDPISEHNRLYWYRQTLGQGPEFLTYFQNEAQLEKSRLLSDRFSAERPKGSFSTLEIQRTEQGDSAMYLCASSPTSGRTAYNEQFFGPGTRLTVL.